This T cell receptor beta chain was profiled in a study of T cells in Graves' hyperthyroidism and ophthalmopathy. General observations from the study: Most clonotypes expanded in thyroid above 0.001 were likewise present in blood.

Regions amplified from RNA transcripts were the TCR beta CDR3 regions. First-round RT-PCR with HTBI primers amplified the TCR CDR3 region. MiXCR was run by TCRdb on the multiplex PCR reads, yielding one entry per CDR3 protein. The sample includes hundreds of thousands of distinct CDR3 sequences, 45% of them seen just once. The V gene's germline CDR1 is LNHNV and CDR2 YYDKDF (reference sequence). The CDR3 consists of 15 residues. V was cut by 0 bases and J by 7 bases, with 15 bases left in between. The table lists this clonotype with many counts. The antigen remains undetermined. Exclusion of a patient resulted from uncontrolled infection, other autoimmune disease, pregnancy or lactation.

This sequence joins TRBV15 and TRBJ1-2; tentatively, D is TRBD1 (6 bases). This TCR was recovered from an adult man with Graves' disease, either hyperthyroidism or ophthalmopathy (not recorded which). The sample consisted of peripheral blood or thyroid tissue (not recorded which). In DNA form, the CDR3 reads TGTGCCACCAGCAGAGATCCCCAGGGGACGTCTGGCTACACCTTC. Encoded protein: CATSRDPQGTSGYTF. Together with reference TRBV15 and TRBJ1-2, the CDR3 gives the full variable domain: DAMVIQNPRYQVTQFGKPVTLSCSQTLNHNVMYWYQQKSSQAPKLLFHYYDKDFNNEADTPDNFQSRRPNTSFCFLDIRSPGLGDTAMYLCATSRDPQGTSGYTFGSGTRLTVV.